This entry lists 24 T cell receptor beta chains sequenced from one sample in a study of glioma-infiltrating T cells. The iRepertoire nested amplicon-rescue multiplex PCR amplified TCR alpha and beta CDR3s from RNA. TCRdb processed the multiplex PCR reads anew with MiXCR; each CDR3 protein has one entry. There are roughly 100,000 distinct CDR3 sequences in the sample; 40% occur only once, and approximately 38% lies in the top ten. The sequencing input was glioma tissue, nonneoplastic brain tissue, or PBMCs (not recorded which). The receptors stem from a human donor with low-grade glioma or glioblastoma, undergoing nonglioma brain surgery, or in good health (not recorded which).

There are a few counts of this clonotype. The rearrangement uses TRBV2 and TRBJ2-6; TRBD2 is a possible D gene (6 bases). V dropped 6 bases and J dropped 0 bases, with 12 bases sitting between them. The CDR3 spans 16 residues. Germline loops: CDR1 SNHLY, CDR2 FYNNEI. CDR3 loop: CASRGGRSSGANVLTF. CDR3 nucleotides: TGTGCCAGCAGGGGGGGACGTAGCTCTGGGGCCAACGTCCTGACTTTC.

Many counts were recorded for this clonotype. This chain uses TRBV19 with TRBJ1-1; D is unclear. Germline loops: CDR1 LNHDA, CDR2 SQIVND (reference sequence). V was trimmed by 8 bases and J by 0 bases, leaving 10 bases between them. CDR3 length: 13 residues. CDR3 in amino acids: CASLDGLNTEAFF. DNA of the CDR3: TGTGCCAGTTTGGACGGATTGAACACTGAAGCTTTCTTT. Full variable domain (missing parts from reference TRBV19 and TRBJ1-1): DGGITQSPKYLFRKEGQNVTLSCEQNLNHDAMYWYRQDPGQGLRLIYYSQIVNDFQKGDIAEGYSVSREKKESFPLTVTSAQKNPTAFYLCASLDGLNTEAFFGQGTRLTVV.

With respect to this clonotype: Its ends do not fully match the called genes, so a read error is possible. J is TRBJ2-7 and V is TRBV6-1; tentatively, D is TRBD1 (5 bases). The CDR3 loop spans 15 amino acids. The germline V gene has CDR1 MNHNS and CDR2 SASEGT. As DNA, the CDR3 is TGTGCCGGCAGGGCCCGGCGAGGTAGAGAAGACGAGCAGTACTTC. This gives the protein CAGRARRGREDEQYF.

The chain recombines TRBV27 with TRBJ2-4, with 8 positions matching TRBD1. Germline V CDR1 and CDR2: MNHEY, SMNVEV (reference sequence). V lost 5 bases, J lost 0 bases, and 6 bases stayed unmatched. The CDR3 totals 16 residues. CDR3: CASSPRTGLAKNIQYF. The CDR3 DNA reads TGTGCCAGCAGTCCACGGACAGGGTTAGCCAAAAACATTCAGTACTTC.

V gene TRBV7-2 combines with J gene TRBJ2-7, with D maybe TRBD1 (5 bases). Germline assignment: CDR1 SGHTA and CDR2 FQGNSA. CDR3 size: 12 residues. The V end lost 5 bases, the J end lost 5 bases, and 10 bases lay between the germline ends. The CDR3: CASSLQGHEQYF. DNA for the CDR3: TGTGCCAGCAGCCTTCAGGGCCACGAGCAGTACTTC.

This clonotype was found once. The genes are TRBV6-1 and TRBJ2-1, with TRBD2 matching over 9 bases. The CDR3 spans 16 residues. Germline V CDR1 and CDR2: MNHNS, SASEGT. Unmatched junction bases numbered 14, after V lost 6 bases and J lost 8 bases. This CDR3 reads CASSPLAGIGDDEQFF. CDR3 DNA sequence: TGTGCCAGCAGCCCCCTAGCGGGAATAGGGGACGATGAGCAGTTCTTC.

This clonotype was seen many times. This sequence joins TRBV7-8 and TRBJ2-5; 10 positions match TRBD1. Trimming took 5 bases from V and 7 from J; bases not matched to a gene: 7. CDR1 is SGHVS and CDR2 is FQNEAQ in the germline V gene. This CDR3 is built from 14 residues. CDR3: CASSLGQGGLTQYF. CDR3 DNA sequence: TGTGCCAGCAGCCTCGGACAGGGGGGCTTGACCCAGTACTTC.

Turning to this clonotype: A single base separates this from a much larger clone, so it may be a read error. The gene calls are TRBV5-1 and TRBJ2-7; unclear D gene. The germline V gene has CDR1 SGHRS and CDR2 YFSETQ. Trimming removed 0 bases at V and 8 bases at J, with 12 bases between. The CDR3 extends over 13 amino acids. The CDR3 sequence is CASSLEDSIKQYF. The CDR3 nucleotides are TGCGCCAGCAGCTTGGAAGACTCTATCAAGCAGTACTTC. The variable domain in full, completed from reference TRBV5-1 and TRBJ2-7, reads KAGVTQTPRYLIKTRGQQVTLSCSPISGHRSVSWYQQTPGQGLQFLFEYFSETQRNKGNFPGRFSGRQFSNSRSEMNVSTLELGDSALYLCASSLEDSIKQYFGPGTRLTVT.

The table lists this clonotype with many counts. This chain uses TRBV7-8 with TRBJ2-2; D may be TRBD2 (6 bases). Trimming took off 5 bases at V and 4 bases at J, with 11 bases between the two ends. Germline V lookup: CDR1 SGHVS, CDR2 FQNEAQ. The CDR3 spans 14 residues. The CDR3 reads CASSVGLGTGELFF. Here the CDR3 DNA reads TGTGCCAGCAGCGTGGGACTCGGCACCGGGGAGCTGTTTTTT.

The rearrangement links TRBV6-6 to TRBJ2-7, with D perhaps TRBD1 or TRBD2 (6 bases each). Germline V gene lookup returns CDR1 MNHNY and CDR2 SVGAGI (reference sequence). This CDR3 region has 14 residues. Trimming stripped 6 bases from V and 7 bases from J, with 19 bases between. Here the CDR3 DNA reads TGTGCCAGCAGGGCTAGAGGGGGGACCAAAGAGCAGTACTTC. As protein: CASRARGGTKEQYF.

This clonotype was found many times. J is TRBJ2-7 and V is TRBV20-1; D gene uncertain. Between the trimmed V and J ends, which lost 5 bases and 5 bases, there was a span of 13 bases. The CDR3 extends over 12 amino acids. Germline CDR1 reads DFQATT; CDR2 reads SNEGSKA (reference sequence). The CDR3 is CSAGSGYNEQYF. The CDR3 DNA reads as TGCAGTGCTGGATCCGGGTACAACGAGCAGTACTTC.

This clonotype was observed at least ten times. V gene TRBV20-1 combines with J gene TRBJ1-1; D possibly corresponds to TRBD1 (5 bases). Germline lookup yields CDR1 DFQATT and CDR2 SNEGSKA (reference sequence). The CDR3 is 15 amino acids. Trimming cost V 3 bases and J 0 bases, with 14 bases left between them. The chain's CDR3 is CSASRGAGMNTEAFF. The CDR3 region has the DNA TGCAGTGCTAGTCGTGGGGCCGGTATGAACACTGAAGCTTTCTTT.

This clonotype was seen more than once but under ten times. The chain recombines TRBV27 with TRBJ2-1; tentatively, D is TRBD1 or TRBD2 (5 bases each). Trimming stripped 6 bases from V and 9 bases from J, with 15 bases between. This CDR3 has 13 amino acids. Germline lookup yields CDR1 MNHEY and CDR2 SMNVEV (reference sequence). CDR3 DNA: TGTGCCAGCAGACCAATAGTGGGGGTTGAGCAGTTCTTC. This translates into CASRPIVGVEQFF.

This clonotype occurred many times. The chain recombines TRBV11-3 with TRBJ2-1, with TRBD2 identical over 10 bases. The length of the CDR3 is 17 residues. Germline CDR1 reads SGHNT; CDR2 reads YENEEA. V shed 8 bases and J 7 bases; nucleotides not matched to a gene: 17. The CDR3 region has the DNA TGTGCCAGCTCCCATAGCGGGAGGAACCCCTTCGGGAATGAGCAGTTCTTC. This translates into CASSHSGRNPFGNEQFF. Full variable domain (outside the CDR3, taken from reference TRBV11-3 and TRBJ2-1): EAGVVQSPRYKIIEKKQPVAFWCNPISGHNTLYWYLQNLGQGPELLIRYENEEAVDDSQLPKDRFSAERLKGVDSTLKIQPAELGDSAVYLCASSHSGRNPFGNEQFFGPGTRLTVL.

Ten or more counts support this clonotype. The chain links TRBV6-1 to TRBJ2-7; D not certain. CDR1 MNHNS and CDR2 SASEGT come from the germline V gene. Trimming shortened V by 4 bases and J by 0 bases, and 13 bases separated the two germline ends. This CDR3 spans 15 amino acids. The CDR3 sequence: CASSGTQELSYEQYF. CDR3 sequence (DNA): TGTGCCAGCAGTGGTACTCAGGAACTCTCCTACGAGCAGTACTTC.

This clonotype has more than one count but fewer than ten. This may be a read error: a much more frequent sequence differs by one nucleotide. V and J are TRBV24-1 and TRBJ2-4, with D tentatively TRBD2 (6 bases). Germline-derived CDR1 and CDR2 are KGHDR and SFDVKD. V was trimmed by 3 bases and J by 9 bases, leaving 11 bases between them. The CDR3 has 13 amino acids. This chain's CDR3 is CATSDGLGGIQYF. Written as DNA, the CDR3 is TGTGCCACCAGTGATGGACTCGGGGGCATTCAGTACTTC.

This clonotype was observed at least ten times. The chain has TRBV19 and TRBJ2-3; 7 positions agree with TRBD2. With 8 bases clipped from V and 2 bases from J, the junction kept 4 bases outside the gene matches. The CDR3 runs 13 residues. Germline V gene data show CDR1 as LNHDA and CDR2 as SQIVND (reference sequence). CDR3 bases: TGTGCCAGTCTAGCGGAAAACACAGATACGCAGTATTTT. It translates to CASLAENTDTQYF.

The sample holds one count of this clonotype. The rearrangement uses TRBV28 and TRBJ2-1; weak D call: TRBD2 (6 bases). The CDR3 runs 14 residues. Germline loops: CDR1 MDHEN, CDR2 SYDVKM. V shed 5 bases and J shed 10 bases, with 18 bases lying between them. CDR3 sequence: CASSLAGPGYEQFF. The DNA of the CDR3 is TGTGCCAGCAGTCTCGCGGGACCGGGTTACGAGCAGTTCTTC.

This clonotype was recorded many times. This rearrangement joins TRBV5-1 to TRBJ2-3; the D is unclear. The germline V gene has CDR1 SGHRS and CDR2 YFSETQ. The CDR3 totals 13 residues. V lost 0 bases and J lost 1, with 3 bases in between. CDR3 in DNA: TGCGCCAGCAGCTTGGGGCGCACAGATACGCAGTATTTT. It codes for CASSLGRTDTQYF.

On this clonotype: Compared with germline, one end of the junction differs, possibly owing to a read error. V and J are TRBV20-1 and TRBJ2-3; 7 bases line up with TRBD1. Germline V CDR1 and CDR2: DFQATT, SNEGSKA (reference sequence). The CDR3 covers 14 residues. The CDR3 sequence is CSASRGQNTDTRYF. CDR3 nucleotide sequence: TGCAGTGCTAGTAGGGGACAGAATACAGATACGCGGTATTTT.

Note on this clonotype: A much larger clone lies one base from this, so it may be a read error. V gene TRBV9 combines with J gene TRBJ1-5; 8 positions agree with TRBD1. Germline trimming cut 0 bases from V and 5 bases from J; bases unmatched to any gene: 7. There are 16 residues in the CDR3. The germline gives CDR1 SGDLS, CDR2 YYNGEE. This CDR3 is CASSVGGTGPDQPQHF. For the CDR3, the DNA is TGTGCCAGCAGCGTAGGGGGGACAGGTCCCGATCAGCCCCAGCATTTT.

A remark on this clonotype: A read error may explain this, as a much larger clone is one base away. The rearrangement joins TRBV12-3 or TRBV12-4 to TRBJ2-1; 8 bases are shared with TRBD1. CDR3 size: 16 residues. CDR3 sequence (DNA): TGTGCCAGCAGTTTAGATCAGGGGGCCCTCTACAGTGAGCAGTTCTTC. This gives the protein CASSLDQGALYSEQFF.

The gene calls are TRBV6-2 or TRBV6-3 and TRBJ2-3; TRBD1 agrees at 8 bases. V dropped 2 bases and J dropped 2; count of bases not matched to a gene: 9. The germline gives CDR1 MNHEY, CDR2 SVGEGT. This CDR3 comprises 17 residues. CDR3 DNA: TGTGCCAGCAGTTACCGTACCGGACAGGGCGCCACAGATACGCAGTATTTT. Protein product: CASSYRTGQGATDTQYF.

This clonotype occurred many times. CDR3 nucleotides: TGTGCCAGTAGTATATCAGCGGGGGGGCCCTACGAGCAGTACTTC. It translates to CASSISAGGPYEQYF. The V gene is TRBV19, the J gene TRBJ2-7; 10 bases match TRBD2. CDR3 length equals 15 residues. The V segment lost 2 bases and the J segment 2 bases; nucleotides outside the gene matches: 3. The germline V gene has CDR1 LNHDA and CDR2 SQIVND (reference sequence).